This T cell receptor (beta chain) was recovered during a study of T cells in Graves' hyperthyroidism and ophthalmopathy. There are many counts of this clonotype. Amplification of TCR beta CDR3 regions used RNA as the template. The primer set for the first-round RT-PCR of the TCR CDR3 was HTBI. Via MiXCR, TCRdb re-called the multiplex PCR reads, giving one row per CDR3 protein. The table includes 35,000 to 45,000 distinct CDR3 sequences, 50% to 55% detected once. The CDR3 consists of 14 residues. Trimming took off 1 base at V and 7 bases at J, with 13 bases between the two ends. CDR1 and CDR2 from the germline V gene are MNHNS and SASEGT.

The sample was blood. The rearrangement uses TRBV6-1 and TRBJ2-5; perhaps TRBD1 as D (5 bases). The receptor was isolated from a man between 40 and 49 years old with Graves' ophthalmopathy. The CDR3 here is CASSEGNPQGTQYF. The CDR3 region has the DNA TGTGCCAGCAGTGAAGGGAACCCTCAGGGGACCCAGTACTTC.